These T cell receptor beta chains were read from a single sample in a study of shared clonotypes between healthy human individuals. Sequenced by immunoSEQ multiplex PCR; TCRdb stores in-frame clones only, minus some. The data hold around 600,000 clones, with more than 95% observed a single time. The sample taken for sequencing was naive CD4+ T cells sorted from blood. The receptor source for this set is a woman aged 25-40 years in good health. Each CDR3 is given with its conserved first and last residue. Fields, in order: CDR3 protein, CDR3 DNA, V gene, D gene, J gene. The D gene is left open where the match is weak.

cdr3_aa: CASSLRETQYF
cdr3_nt: TGCGCCAGCAGCTTAAGGGAGACCCAGTACTTC
v_call: TRBV5-1
d_call: -
j_call: TRBJ2-5

cdr3_aa: CASRGGTEAFF
cdr3_nt: TGTGCCAGCCGAGGGGGGACTGAAGCTTTCTTT
v_call: TRBV28
d_call: -
j_call: TRBJ1-1

cdr3_aa: CASSPLGGNTIYF
cdr3_nt: TGTGCCAGCAGTCCTCTAGGGGGAAACACCATATATTTT
v_call: TRBV5-4
d_call: -
j_call: TRBJ1-3

cdr3_aa: CASSPRSYEKLFF
cdr3_nt: TGTGCCAGCAGCCCCCGATCATACGAAAAACTGTTTTTT
v_call: TRBV14
d_call: -
j_call: TRBJ1-4

cdr3_aa: CASSESGVGRSGANVLTF
cdr3_nt: TGCGCCAGCAGTGAGTCTGGGGTGGGCCGCTCTGGGGCCAACGTCCTGACTTTC
v_call: TRBV10-2
d_call: -
j_call: TRBJ2-6

cdr3_aa: CASSSGHTDTQYF
cdr3_nt: TGTGCCAGCAGCTCCGGGCATACAGATACGCAGTATTTT
v_call: TRBV7-2
d_call: -
j_call: TRBJ2-3

cdr3_aa: CASSTRQGNTEAFF
cdr3_nt: TGTGCCAGCAGTACCCGACAGGGGAACACTGAAGCTTTCTTT
v_call: TRBV28
d_call: TRBD1
j_call: TRBJ1-1

cdr3_aa: CASSETGTGVYEQYF
cdr3_nt: TGTGCCAGCAGTGAGACCGGGACAGGGGTCTACGAGCAGTACTTC
v_call: TRBV6-1
d_call: TRBD1
j_call: TRBJ2-7

cdr3_aa: CASSYEQGYTGELFF
cdr3_nt: TGTGCCAGCAGCTACGAGCAGGGGTACACCGGGGAGCTGTTTTTT
v_call: TRBV6-6
d_call: -
j_call: TRBJ2-2

cdr3_aa: CASSWGLAGVREQFF
cdr3_nt: TGCGCCAGCAGCTGGGGACTAGCGGGAGTACGTGAGCAGTTCTTC
v_call: TRBV5-1
d_call: TRBD2
j_call: TRBJ2-1

cdr3_aa: CASSTGWGSGNTIYF
cdr3_nt: TGTGCCAGCAGCACCGGGTGGGGCTCTGGAAACACCATATATTTT
v_call: TRBV13
d_call: -
j_call: TRBJ1-3

cdr3_aa: CASSKVPAPQHF
cdr3_nt: TGTGCCAGCAGCAAGGTTCCGGCGCCCCAGCATTTT
v_call: TRBV21-1
d_call: -
j_call: TRBJ1-5

cdr3_aa: CAWRTPAENEQFF
cdr3_nt: TGTGCCTGGAGGACTCCCGCGGAGAATGAGCAGTTCTTC
v_call: TRBV30
d_call: -
j_call: TRBJ2-1

cdr3_aa: CASRQGANTEAFF
cdr3_nt: TGCGCCAGCAGGCAGGGGGCGAACACTGAAGCTTTCTTT
v_call: TRBV5-1
d_call: TRBD1
j_call: TRBJ1-1

cdr3_aa: CSVGAGTYNEQFF
cdr3_nt: TGCAGCGTTGGTGCGGGAACTTACAATGAGCAGTTCTTC
v_call: TRBV29-1
d_call: -
j_call: TRBJ2-1

cdr3_aa: CASSLVGQNIQYF
cdr3_nt: TGTGCCAGTAGCCTCGTCGGCCAAAACATTCAGTACTTC
v_call: TRBV19
d_call: -
j_call: TRBJ2-4

cdr3_aa: CASSGENTGELFF
cdr3_nt: TGTGCCAGCAGCGGGGAGAACACCGGGGAGCTGTTTTTT
v_call: TRBV9
d_call: -
j_call: TRBJ2-2

cdr3_aa: CASTHTATDTQYF
cdr3_nt: TGTGCCAGCACCCATACAGCCACAGATACGCAGTATTTT
v_call: TRBV28
d_call: -
j_call: TRBJ2-3

cdr3_aa: CASTPPKFSYEQYF
cdr3_nt: TGTGCCAGCACCCCACCCAAATTCTCCTACGAGCAGTACTTC
v_call: TRBV21-1
d_call: -
j_call: TRBJ2-7

cdr3_aa: CASSSSSGLADQETQYF
cdr3_nt: TGTGCCAGCAGCTCTTCTAGCGGACTAGCGGACCAAGAGACCCAGTACTTC
v_call: TRBV5-6
d_call: TRBD2
j_call: TRBJ2-5

cdr3_aa: CASSARRTSSYEQYF
cdr3_nt: TGTGCCAGCAGCGCCCGAAGGACTAGCTCGTACGAGCAGTACTTC
v_call: TRBV7-8
d_call: TRBD2
j_call: TRBJ2-7

cdr3_aa: CASSYFSNYGYTF
cdr3_nt: TGTGCCAGCAGTTACTTCTCCAACTATGGCTACACCTTC
v_call: TRBV6-5
d_call: -
j_call: TRBJ1-2